What follows is one TCR beta chain and its context. The antigen is not known. The record originates from a study of regulatory T cells in long-lasting Graves disease. Study-level points and caveats: Lower TCR diversity was seen in persistent Graves' patients than in newly diagnosed ones.

The CDR3 sequence is 13 residues long. V was shortened by 0 bases and J by 7 bases, with 13 bases between the two germline ends. CDR1 and CDR2 (germline): DFQATT, SNEGSKA (reference sequence). HTBI primers from iRepertoire and Arm-PCR of CDR3 regions yielded the TCR beta libraries. Each CDR3 protein gets one entry after TCRdb re-called the multiplex PCR reads with MiXCR. The table includes approximately 400,000 distinct CDR3 sequences, 15% detected once. Time point defined: newly diagnosed GD, antithyroid drugs for less than 3 months. There was RNA extracted from PBMCs, and the TCR library was made from it. Separately, the same data were catalogued under a study of T cells in Graves' hyperthyroidism and ophthalmopathy.

The sequence was obtained from a woman in her 40s with Graves disease. Here the sequenced sample was peripheral blood mononuclear cells (PBMCs), taken at new diagnosis, from a patient treated with antithyroid drugs. V is TRBV20-1 and J is TRBJ2-7; TRBD1 or TRBD2 may be the D gene (6 bases each). The CDR3 DNA is TGCAGTGCTAGAGAACCGGGGGCGGGTGAGCAGTACTTC. Translated, it gives CSAREPGAGEQYF.